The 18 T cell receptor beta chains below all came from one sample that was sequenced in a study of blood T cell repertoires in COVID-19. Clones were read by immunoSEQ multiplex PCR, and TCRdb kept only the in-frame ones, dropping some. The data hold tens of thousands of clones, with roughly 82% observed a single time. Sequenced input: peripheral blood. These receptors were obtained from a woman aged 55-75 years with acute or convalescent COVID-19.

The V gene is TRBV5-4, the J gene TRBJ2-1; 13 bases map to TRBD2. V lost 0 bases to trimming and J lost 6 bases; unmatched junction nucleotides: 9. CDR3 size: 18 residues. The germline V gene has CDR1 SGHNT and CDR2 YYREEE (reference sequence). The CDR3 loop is CASSLAVLAGGQGNEQFF. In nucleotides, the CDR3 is TGTGCCAGCAGCTTGGCCGTACTAGCGGGGGGGCAAGGCAATGAGCAGTTCTTC.

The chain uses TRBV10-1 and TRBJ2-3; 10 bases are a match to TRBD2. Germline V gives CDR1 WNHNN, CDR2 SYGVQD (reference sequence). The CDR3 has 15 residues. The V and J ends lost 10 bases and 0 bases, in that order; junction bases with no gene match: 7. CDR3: CATKGTSESTDTQYF. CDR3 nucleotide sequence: TGCGCCACTAAAGGGACTAGCGAAAGCACAGATACGCAGTATTTT.

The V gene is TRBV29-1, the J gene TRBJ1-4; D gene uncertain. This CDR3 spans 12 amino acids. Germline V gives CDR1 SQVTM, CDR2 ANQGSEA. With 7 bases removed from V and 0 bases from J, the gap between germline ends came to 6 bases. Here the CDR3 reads CSAKSTNEKLFF. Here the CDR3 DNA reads TGCAGCGCCAAATCAACTAATGAAAAACTGTTTTTT.

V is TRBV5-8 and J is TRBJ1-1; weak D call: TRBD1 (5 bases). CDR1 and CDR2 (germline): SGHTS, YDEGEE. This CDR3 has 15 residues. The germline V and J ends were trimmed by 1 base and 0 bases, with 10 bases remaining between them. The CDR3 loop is CASSLYRIMNTEAFF. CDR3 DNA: TGTGCCAGCAGCTTGTACAGGATAATGAACACTGAAGCTTTCTTT.

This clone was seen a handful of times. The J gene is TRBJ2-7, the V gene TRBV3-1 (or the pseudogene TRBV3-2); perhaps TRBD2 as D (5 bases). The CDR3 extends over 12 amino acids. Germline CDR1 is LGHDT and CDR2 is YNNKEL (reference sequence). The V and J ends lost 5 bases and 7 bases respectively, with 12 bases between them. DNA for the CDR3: TGTGCCAGCAGCGACACTAGAGAAGAGCAGTACTTC. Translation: CASSDTREEQYF.

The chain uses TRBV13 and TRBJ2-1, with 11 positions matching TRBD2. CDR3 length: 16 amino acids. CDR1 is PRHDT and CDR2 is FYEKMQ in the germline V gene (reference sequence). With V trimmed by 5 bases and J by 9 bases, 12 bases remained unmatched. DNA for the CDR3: TGTGCCAGCAGCCTCTTCGGGCTAGCGGGGGGCGGTGAGCAGTTCTTC. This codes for CASSLFGLAGGGEQFF.

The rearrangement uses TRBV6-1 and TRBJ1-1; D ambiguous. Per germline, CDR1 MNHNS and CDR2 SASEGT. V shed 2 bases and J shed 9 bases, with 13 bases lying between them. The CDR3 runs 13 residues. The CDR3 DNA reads TGTGCCAGCAGTGAACTGGGTGGAGGCCAAGCTTTCTTT. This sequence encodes CASSELGGGQAFF.

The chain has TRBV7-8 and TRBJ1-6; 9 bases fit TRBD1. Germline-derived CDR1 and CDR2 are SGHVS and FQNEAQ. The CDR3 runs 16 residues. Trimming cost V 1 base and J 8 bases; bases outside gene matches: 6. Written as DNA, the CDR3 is TGTGCCAGCAGCTTAGGGGACAGGGCTACGCATTCACCCCTCCACTTT. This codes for CASSLGDRATHSPLHF.

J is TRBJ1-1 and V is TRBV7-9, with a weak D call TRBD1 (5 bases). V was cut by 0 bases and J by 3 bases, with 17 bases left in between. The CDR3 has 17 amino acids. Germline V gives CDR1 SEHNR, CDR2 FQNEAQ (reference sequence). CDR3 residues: CASSLAAGGWGDTEAFF. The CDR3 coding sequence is TGTGCCAGCAGCTTAGCGGCCGGCGGATGGGGGGACACTGAAGCTTTCTTT.

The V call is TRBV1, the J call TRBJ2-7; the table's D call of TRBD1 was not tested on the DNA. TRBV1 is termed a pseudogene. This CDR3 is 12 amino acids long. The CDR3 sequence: CTSKGRSYEQYF. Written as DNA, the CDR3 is TGCACCAGCAAGGGGCGGTCTTACGAGCAGTACTTC.

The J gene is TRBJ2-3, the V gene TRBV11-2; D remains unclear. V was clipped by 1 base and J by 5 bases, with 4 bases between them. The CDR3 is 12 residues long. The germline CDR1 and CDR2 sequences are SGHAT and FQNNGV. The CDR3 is CASSLAVDTQYF. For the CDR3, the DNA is TGTGCCAGCAGCTTAGCGGTAGATACGCAGTATTTT. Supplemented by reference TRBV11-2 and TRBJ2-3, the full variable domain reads EAGVAQSPRYKIIEKRQSVAFWCNPISGHATLYWYQQILGQGPKLLIQFQNNGVVDDSQLPKDRFSAERLKGVDSTLKIQPAKLEDSAVYLCASSLAVDTQYFGPGTRLTVL.

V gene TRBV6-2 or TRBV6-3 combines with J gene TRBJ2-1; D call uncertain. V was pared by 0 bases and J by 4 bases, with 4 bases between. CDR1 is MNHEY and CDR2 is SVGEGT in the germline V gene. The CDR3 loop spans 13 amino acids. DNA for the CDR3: TGTGCCAGCAGTTACTCCTATTACAATGAGCAGTTCTTC. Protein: CASSYSYYNEQFF.

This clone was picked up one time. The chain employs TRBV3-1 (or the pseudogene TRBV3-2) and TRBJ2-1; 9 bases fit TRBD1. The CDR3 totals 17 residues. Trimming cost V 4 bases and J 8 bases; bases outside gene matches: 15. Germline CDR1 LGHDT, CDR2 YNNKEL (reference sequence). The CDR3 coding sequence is TGTGCCAGCAGCCTCGGGCACGGGACAGGGTTAATCGATGAGCAGTTCTTC. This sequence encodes CASSLGHGTGLIDEQFF.

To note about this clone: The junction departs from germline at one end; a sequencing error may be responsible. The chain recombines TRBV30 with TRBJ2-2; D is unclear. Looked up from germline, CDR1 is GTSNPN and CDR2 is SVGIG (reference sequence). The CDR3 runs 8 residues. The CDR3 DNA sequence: TGCGAGACCGGGGAGCTGTTTTTT. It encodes CETGELFF.

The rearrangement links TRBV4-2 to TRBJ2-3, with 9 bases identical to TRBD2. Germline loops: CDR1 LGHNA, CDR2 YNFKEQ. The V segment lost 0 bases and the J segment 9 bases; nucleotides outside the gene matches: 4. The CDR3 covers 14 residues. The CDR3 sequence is CASSQDGTSWTQYF. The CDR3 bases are TGTGCCAGCAGCCAAGACGGGACTAGCTGGACGCAGTATTTT.

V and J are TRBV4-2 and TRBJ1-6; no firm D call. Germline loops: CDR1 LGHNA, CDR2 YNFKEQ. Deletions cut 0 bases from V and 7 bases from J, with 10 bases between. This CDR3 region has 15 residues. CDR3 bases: TGTGCCAGCAGCCAAGACGCTGGCCCGAATTCACCCCTCCACTTT. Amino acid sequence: CASSQDAGPNSPLHF.

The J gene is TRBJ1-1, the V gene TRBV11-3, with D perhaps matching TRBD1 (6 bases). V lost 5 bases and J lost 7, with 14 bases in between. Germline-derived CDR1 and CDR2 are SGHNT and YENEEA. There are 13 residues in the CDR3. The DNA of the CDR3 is TGTGCCAGCAGCGGTCGCGGGGGCAGTGAAGCTTTCTTT. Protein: CASSGRGGSEAFF.

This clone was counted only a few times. CDR3 sequence: CASSSRQGRYGYTF. For the CDR3, the DNA is TGTGCCAGCAGTTCAAGACAGGGGAGGTATGGCTACACCTTC. The rearrangement links TRBV27 to TRBJ1-2, with TRBD1 matching over 8 bases. V lost 4 bases and J lost 5; bases outside the gene matches: 6. The germline gives CDR1 MNHEY, CDR2 SMNVEV (reference sequence). This CDR3 region has 14 residues.